One sample yielded the 14 T cell receptor beta chains listed below, sequenced in a study of regulatory T cells in long-lasting Graves disease. Time point defined: newly diagnosed GD, antithyroid drugs for less than 3 months. Making the TCR library involved RNA that had been extracted from PBMCs. Library construction for TCR beta used iRepertoire HTBI primers and Arm-PCR of CDR3 regions. MiXCR was run by TCRdb on the multiplex PCR reads, yielding one entry per CDR3 protein. Seen here are hundreds of thousands of distinct CDR3 sequences, 15% to 17% observed once, and the top ten hold about 24%. Sequenced material: peripheral blood mononuclear cells (PBMCs), taken at new diagnosis, from a patient treated with antithyroid drugs. These receptors all stem from a female donor with Graves disease.

In this sample, this clonotype turned up many times. The chain uses TRBV20-1 and TRBJ1-1; unclear D gene. V was pared by 2 bases and J by 12 bases, with 22 bases between. Per the germline V gene, CDR1 is DFQATT and CDR2 is SNEGSKA (reference sequence). The CDR3 sequence is 14 residues long. CDR3 region: CSARPPRLVSRPFF. The CDR3 nucleotides read TGCAGTGCTAGACCTCCCCGTTTGGTATCTCGCCCTTTCTTT.

This clonotype has at least ten counts. CDR3 sequence (DNA): TGCAGTTCCCCCTCGGACATCTCCTACGAGCAGTACTTC. Residues: CSSPSDISYEQYF. The rearrangement links TRBV20-1 to TRBJ2-7, with D tentatively TRBD1 (5 bases). Trimming removed 8 bases at V and 0 bases at J, with 14 bases between. The germline gives CDR1 DFQATT, CDR2 SNEGSKA (reference sequence). This CDR3 is built from 13 residues.

This clonotype was detected many times. The chain carries TRBV6-4 and TRBJ1-1; D is unresolved. The germline CDR1 and CDR2 sequences are MRHNA and SNTAGT. With 2 bases removed from V and 4 bases from J, the gap between germline ends came to 17 bases. The CDR3 loop spans 16 amino acids. The CDR3 region is CASSDVSGPTGTEAFF. CDR3 nucleotides: TGTGCCAGCAGTGACGTCTCCGGGCCCACGGGCACTGAAGCTTTCTTT.

This clonotype was observed at least ten times. This chain joins TRBV18 and TRBJ1-2, with D hard to call. Per the germline V gene, CDR1 is KGHSH and CDR2 is LQKENI. The CDR3 has 13 amino acids. V was cut by 2 bases and J by 8 bases, with 12 bases left in between. The DNA for the CDR3 is TGTGCCAGCTCACCAGATGGAAGCCGAGGCTACACCTTC. Protein product: CASSPDGSRGYTF.

This clonotype was observed at least ten times. The J gene is TRBJ1-4, the V gene TRBV5-1; D possibly corresponds to TRBD1 (5 bases). Germline V lookup: CDR1 SGHRS, CDR2 YFSETQ. The V and J ends lost 2 bases and 2 bases respectively, with 7 bases between them. The CDR3 is 14 residues long. The CDR3 bases are TGCGCCAGCAGCTTACGACAGACTAATGAAAAACTGTTTTTT. Translating gives CASSLRQTNEKLFF.

This clonotype was counted between two and nine times. This rearrangement joins TRBV27 to TRBJ2-6, with TRBD1 matching over 7 bases. Germline V gene data show CDR1 as MNHEY and CDR2 as SMNVEV (reference sequence). The V gene end was trimmed by 1 base and the J gene end by 1 base; junction bases not matched to a gene: 1. The CDR3 consists of 16 residues. CDR3 DNA sequence: TGTGCCAGCAGTTTATTGGGACAGTCTGGGGCCAACGTCCTGACTTTC. This codes for CASSLLGQSGANVLTF.

The genes are TRBV10-3 and TRBJ1-2; no definite D call. This CDR3 region has 16 residues. The V gene lost 7 bases and the J gene lost 6 bases, with 24 bases spanning the gap. Germline values: CDR1 ENHRY, CDR2 SYGVKD. CDR3 residues: CAITTSPDGDGNGYTF. DNA for the CDR3: TGTGCCATCACAACCTCCCCGGACGGAGATGGGAATGGCTACACCTTC.

There are many counts of this clonotype. V is TRBV27 and J is TRBJ2-1; maybe TRBD2 (7 bases). The V gene's germline CDR1 is MNHEY and CDR2 SMNVEV (reference sequence). The CDR3 is 18 residues long. V dropped 6 bases and J dropped 0 bases, with 21 bases sitting between them. The CDR3 DNA is TGTGCCAGCAGCCACTCCTGGGGGCCGGGGGGCTCCTACAATGAGCAGTTCTTC. This gives the protein CASSHSWGPGGSYNEQFF.

With regard to this clonotype: It is likely a read error, because the conserved phenylalanine at the end of the CDR3 is missing. This sequence joins TRBV12-3 or TRBV12-4 and TRBJ2-5; possibly TRBD1 or TRBD2 for D (5 bases each). V lost 6 bases to trimming and J lost 5 bases, with 10 bases between them. This CDR3 comprises 12 residues. The CDR3 region has the DNA TGTGCCAGCAGCTCCGGGGCGGAGACCCAGTACCTC. Its translation: CASSSGAETQYL.

This clonotype was seen more than once but under ten times. For the CDR3, the DNA is TGTGCCAGTAAGCCAGAGACAGGGGGCAATGAGCAGTTCTTC. Protein: CASKPETGGNEQFF. The rearrangement uses TRBV19 and TRBJ2-1; 9 bases line up with TRBD1. V shed 7 bases, J shed 6 bases, and the junction held 7 bases outside the gene matches. This CDR3 contains 14 residues. CDR1 is LNHDA, CDR2 SQIVND, per germline (reference sequence).

This chain uses TRBV12-3 or TRBV12-4 with TRBJ1-1; D not certain. V was trimmed by 9 bases and J by 1 base, leaving 15 bases between them. The CDR3 has 14 amino acids. The CDR3 coding sequence is TGTGCCAGTACCTCGGGGAGTGCGAACACTGAAGCTTTCTTT. The encoded protein is CASTSGSANTEAFF.

J is TRBJ1-1 and V is TRBV20-1; 9 bases map to TRBD1. Trimming took 6 bases from V and 2 from J; bases not matched to a gene: 7. This CDR3 region has 14 residues. The germline V gene encodes CDR1 DFQATT and CDR2 SNEGSKA (reference sequence). CDR3 sequence (DNA): TGCAGTGCACACATGACAGGGGGAAACACTGAAGCTTTCTTT. Protein product: CSAHMTGGNTEAFF.

This clonotype has a count of ten or more. V is TRBV7-2 and J is TRBJ2-5, with a tentative D call TRBD2 (6 bases). Germline CDR1 SGHTA, CDR2 FQGNSA. The CDR3 has 15 residues. Trimming left V 3 bases short and J 4 bases short, with 15 bases between. The CDR3: CASSFGDSGPETQYF. Written as DNA, the CDR3 is TGTGCCAGCAGCTTCGGAGATAGCGGCCCAGAGACCCAGTACTTC. The entire variable domain, with the rest obtained from reference TRBV7-2 and TRBJ2-5, is as follows: GAGVSQSPSNKVTEKGKDVELRCDPISGHTALYWYRQSLGQGLEFLIYFQGNSAPDKSGLPSDRFSAERTGGSVSTLTIQRTQQEDSAVYLCASSFGDSGPETQYFGPGTRLLVL.

This clonotype showed up just a few times. This rearrangement joins TRBV27 to TRBJ2-1, with D possibly TRBD2 on 5 matching bases. CDR1 is MNHEY and CDR2 is SMNVEV in the germline V gene (reference sequence). This CDR3 contains 13 residues. Trimming removed 11 bases at V and 4 bases at J, with 15 bases between. The CDR3 region has the DNA TGTGCCGCGGCCGGGCGGGCTTACAATGAGCAGTTCTTC. This sequence encodes CAAAGRAYNEQFF.